This T cell receptor (beta chain) was found in a study of Graves' ophthalmopathy and Graves' hyperthyroidism. The overall study: Sampling took place at initial diagnosis, with peripheral blood obtained before any treatment.

Amplification targeted the TCR beta CDR3 regions, with RNA transcripts as the source material. Investigators did first-round RT-PCR with HTBI primers, then second-round multiplex PCR. From the multiplex PCR reads, TCRdb called clonotypes with MiXCR, one entry per CDR3 protein. The profile covers some 350,000 distinct CDR3 sequences, with about 17% appearing a single time and 2% to 3% taken by the ten largest. Findings and limits, study-wide: Blood shared most expanded thyroid clonotypes above 0.001 frequency. Ophthalmopathy was separated from stable hyperthyroidism by a 13-signature model with 87.88% sensitivity and about 79% specificity.

Clinicians made diagnoses from clinical symptoms, serum thyroxine, TRAb, thyroid ultrasound and orbital computed tomography. Ten or more counts support this clonotype. Its antigen remains unidentified. The specimen was peripheral blood. This TCR was recovered from an adult woman with stable Graves' hyperthyroidism.

The CDR3 DNA reads TGTGCCAGTACCGGGACTAGCTTAGAGACCCAGTACTTC. Protein product: CASTGTSLETQYF. This chain uses TRBV19 with TRBJ2-5; 9 nucleotides match TRBD2. Per germline, CDR1 LNHDA and CDR2 SQIVND (reference sequence). The V and J ends lost 7 bases and 4 bases, in that order; junction bases with no gene match: 4. The CDR3 runs to 13 residues.